The next 5 T cell receptor beta chains were all read from a single sample in a study of cytomegalovirus exposure and HLA in healthy donors. With 60 Vbeta and 13 Jbeta primers, the PCR was carried out. Profiled with immunoSEQ multiplex PCR; TCRdb holds only in-frame clones, not every one. Here the sample spans about 140,000 clones, around 82% being singletons. The specimen sequenced was PBMCs. The receptors were sampled from a female donor in good health and CMV-seronegative.

The chain recombines TRBV5-1 with TRBJ2-1; no definite D call. Trimming left V 0 bases short and J 9 bases short, with 7 bases between. Germline lookup yields CDR1 SGHRS and CDR2 YFSETQ. This CDR3 is 12 amino acids long. CDR3 region: CASSLVGGEQFF. CDR3 DNA: TGCGCCAGCAGCTTGGTAGGCGGTGAGCAGTTCTTC.

V usage is TRBV6-6 and J usage is TRBJ2-7, with D perhaps matching TRBD1 (6 bases). This CDR3 has 15 residues. The V gene's germline CDR1 is MNHNY and CDR2 SVGAGI (reference sequence). V was pared by 1 base and J by 1 base, with 11 bases between. The CDR3 coding sequence is TGTGCCAGCAGTTACTTGGCTGGACAGTCCTACGAGCAGTACTTC. Translating gives CASSYLAGQSYEQYF.

V usage is TRBV6-1 and J usage is TRBJ1-1; D might be TRBD1 (6 bases). Trimming shortened V by 6 bases and J by 1 base, and 12 bases separated the two germline ends. CDR1 and CDR2 from the germline V gene are MNHNS and SASEGT. The CDR3 is made up of 14 amino acids. The chain's CDR3 is CASRAPGQNTEAFF. The CDR3 DNA is TGTGCCAGCAGAGCCCCGGGACAGAACACTGAAGCTTTCTTT.

This chain links TRBV5-1 with TRBJ2-2, with 7 bases aligning to TRBD1. This CDR3 region has 16 residues. Germline CDR1 is SGHRS and CDR2 is YFSETQ. V dropped 2 bases and J dropped 1; count of bases not matched to a gene: 5. The CDR3 nucleotides are TGCGCCAGCAGCTTAAGGGGACAGCAGAACACCGGGGAGCTGTTTTTT. This codes for CASSLRGQQNTGELFF.

V usage is TRBV7-2 and J usage is TRBJ1-2; maybe TRBD1 (6 bases). Looked up from germline, CDR1 is SGHTA and CDR2 is FQGNSA. This CDR3 is 14 amino acids long. V was pared by 0 bases and J by 5 bases, with 10 bases between. The CDR3 reads CASSLAGGGYGYTF. CDR3 sequence (DNA): TGTGCCAGCAGCTTAGCAGGGGGGGGTTATGGCTACACCTTC.